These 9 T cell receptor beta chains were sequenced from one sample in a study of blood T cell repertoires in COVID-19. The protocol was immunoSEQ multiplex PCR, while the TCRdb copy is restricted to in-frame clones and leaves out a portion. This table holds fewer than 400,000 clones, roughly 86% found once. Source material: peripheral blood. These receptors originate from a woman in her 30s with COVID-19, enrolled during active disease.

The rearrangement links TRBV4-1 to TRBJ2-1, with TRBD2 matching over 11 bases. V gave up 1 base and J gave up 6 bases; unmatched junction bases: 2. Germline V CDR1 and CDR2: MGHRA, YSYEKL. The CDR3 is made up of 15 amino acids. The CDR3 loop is CASSQGSGGGNEQFF. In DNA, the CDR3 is TGCGCCAGCAGCCAAGGTAGCGGGGGGGGCAATGAGCAGTTCTTC.

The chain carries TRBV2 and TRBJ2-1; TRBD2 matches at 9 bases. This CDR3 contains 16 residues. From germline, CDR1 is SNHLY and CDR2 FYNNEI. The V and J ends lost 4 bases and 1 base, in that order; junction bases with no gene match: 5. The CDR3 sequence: CASSVGLAGSYNEQFF. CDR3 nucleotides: TGTGCCAGCAGTGTCGGGCTAGCGGGGTCCTACAATGAGCAGTTCTTC.

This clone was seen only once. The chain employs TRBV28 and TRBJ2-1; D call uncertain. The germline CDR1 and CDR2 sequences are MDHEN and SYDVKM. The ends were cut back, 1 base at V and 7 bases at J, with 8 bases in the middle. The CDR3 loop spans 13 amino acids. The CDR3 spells CASSLSVRNEQFF. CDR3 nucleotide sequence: TGTGCCAGCAGTTTATCCGTCAGGAATGAGCAGTTCTTC.

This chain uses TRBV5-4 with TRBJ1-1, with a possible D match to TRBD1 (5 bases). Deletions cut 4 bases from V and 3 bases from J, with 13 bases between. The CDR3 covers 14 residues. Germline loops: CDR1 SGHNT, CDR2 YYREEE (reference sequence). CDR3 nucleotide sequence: TGTGCCAGCAGCCCCTTCGGGGGGGACACTGAAGCTTTCTTT. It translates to CASSPFGGDTEAFF.

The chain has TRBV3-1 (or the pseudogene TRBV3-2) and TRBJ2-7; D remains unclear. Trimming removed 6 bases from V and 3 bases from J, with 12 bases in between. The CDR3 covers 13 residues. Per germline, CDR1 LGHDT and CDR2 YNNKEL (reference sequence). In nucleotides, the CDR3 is TGTGCCAGCAGTCCTTCACGGGTCTACGAGCAGTACTTC. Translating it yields CASSPSRVYEQYF.

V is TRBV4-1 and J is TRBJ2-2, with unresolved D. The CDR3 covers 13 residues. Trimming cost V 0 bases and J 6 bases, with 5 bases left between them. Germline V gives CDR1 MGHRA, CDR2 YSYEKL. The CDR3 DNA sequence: TGCGCCAGCAGCCAAGATCCGGCCGGGGAGCTGTTTTTT. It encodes CASSQDPAGELFF.

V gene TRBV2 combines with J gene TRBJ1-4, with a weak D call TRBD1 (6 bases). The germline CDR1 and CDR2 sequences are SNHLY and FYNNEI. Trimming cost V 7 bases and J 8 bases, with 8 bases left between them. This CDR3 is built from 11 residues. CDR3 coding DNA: TGTGCCAGCACCGGGACAGAAAAACTGTTTTTT. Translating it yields CASTGTEKLFF.

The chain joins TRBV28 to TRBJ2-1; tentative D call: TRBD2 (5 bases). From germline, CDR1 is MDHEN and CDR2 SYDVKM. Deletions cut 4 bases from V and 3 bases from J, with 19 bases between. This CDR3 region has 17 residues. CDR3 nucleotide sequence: TGTGCCAGCAGTTCCTCCGGGATCACCTCCTACTACAATGAGCAGTTCTTC. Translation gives CASSSSGITSYYNEQFF.

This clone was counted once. In DNA, the CDR3 is TGTGCCAGCAGCTCAACGCCCTTAGCGGGGAGCACAGATACGCAGTATTTT. This translates into CASSSTPLAGSTDTQYF. V and J are TRBV11-2 and TRBJ2-3; 8 bases match TRBD2. V trimming: 4 bases; J trimming: 0 bases; junction bases outside the gene matches: 9. This CDR3 contains 17 residues. CDR1 SGHAT and CDR2 FQNNGV come from the germline V gene.